Shown below are 15 T cell receptor beta chains from a single sample sequenced in a study of T-cell memory formation after mild COVID-19. TCRdb fed the 5' RACE reads into MiXCR, producing one record per CDR3 protein. This table has almost 250,000 distinct CDR3 sequences, just over 15% appearing once. The source material was PBMCs or a T cell subset sorted from them (not recorded which). The receptors come from an adult woman who had mild COVID-19 (a few samples of this study predate the infection). Cell type and time point are not known.

This rearrangement joins TRBV7-9 to TRBJ1-2; D is perhaps TRBD1 (6 bases). The CDR3 has 16 amino acids. From germline, CDR1 is SEHNR and CDR2 FQNEAQ (reference sequence). The V end lost 5 bases, the J end lost 2 bases, and 18 bases lay between the germline ends. In DNA, the CDR3 is TGTGCCAGCAGCCTTTTCGTGTTAACAGGGAACTATGGCTACACCTTC. This translates into CASSLFVLTGNYGYTF.

This sequence joins TRBV20-1 and TRBJ2-1, with 10 bases lining up with TRBD2. Germline CDR1 is DFQATT and CDR2 is SNEGSKA (reference sequence). The length of the CDR3 is 15 residues. The ends lost 5 bases at V and 7 bases at J; junction bases unmatched: 11. CDR3 amino acids: CSASTSGATGNEQFF. In DNA form, the CDR3 reads TGCAGTGCTTCAACTAGCGGGGCAACAGGAAATGAGCAGTTCTTC.

This clonotype was seen many times. The chain uses TRBV14 and TRBJ2-3; D not resolved. V was cut by 1 base and J by 0 bases, with 14 bases left in between. Germline CDR1 SGHDN, CDR2 FVKESK. CDR3 size: 17 residues. In nucleotides, the CDR3 is TGTGCCAGCAGCCAAGTGGGCCGAGCGCTTAGCACAGATACGCAGTATTTT. It codes for CASSQVGRALSTDTQYF.

This rearrangement joins TRBV28 to TRBJ1-2; TRBD1 agrees at 7 bases. The CDR3 totals 19 residues. V was clipped by 2 bases and J by 2 bases; unmatched bases: 17. Germline CDR1 is MDHEN and CDR2 is SYDVKM. The CDR3 nucleotides are TGTGCCAGCAGTTTAATTGAGGGGGCGAAGTTGTGGGCCAACTATGGCTACACCTTC. As protein: CASSLIEGAKLWANYGYTF.

This clonotype was counted at least ten times. This chain uses TRBV12-3 or TRBV12-4 with TRBJ1-2; 9 nucleotides agree with TRBD1. The CDR3 has 17 residues. Trimming cost V 10 bases and J 6 bases; bases outside gene matches: 21. As DNA, the CDR3 is TGTGCCATCCCCGCCCGCGGGACAGGGCCGGTGAAGGATGGCTACACCTTC. It specifies CAIPARGTGPVKDGYTF.

This clonotype was detected only a few times. The chain carries TRBV4-2 and TRBJ1-4; D ambiguous. The CDR3 consists of 15 residues. Germline loops: CDR1 LGHNA, CDR2 YNFKEQ. The V gene lost 0 bases and the J gene lost 4 bases, with 9 bases spanning the gap. The CDR3: CASSQELEGNEKLFF. CDR3 bases: TGTGCCAGCAGCCAAGAGTTGGAGGGTAATGAAAAACTGTTTTTT.

This chain uses TRBV18 with TRBJ1-2, with TRBD1 matching over 8 bases. Germline loops: CDR1 KGHSH, CDR2 LQKENI. CDR3 size: 15 residues. V lost 3 bases, J lost 8 bases, and 11 bases stayed unmatched. CDR3 coding DNA: TGTGCCAGCTCACCGAGTGGTGGACAGGGCGGAGGCTACACCTTC. The encoded protein is CASSPSGGQGGGYTF.

This clonotype was picked up many times. The CDR3 loop reads CASSLVGQQQTDGYTF. For the CDR3, the DNA is TGTGCCAGCAGCTTGGTAGGGCAGCAGCAGACTGATGGCTACACCTTC. This rearrangement joins TRBV5-5 to TRBJ1-2; D unresolved. The V gene's germline CDR1 is SGHKS and CDR2 YYEKEE (reference sequence). Trimming removed 0 bases at V and 6 bases at J, with 18 bases between. This CDR3 spans 16 amino acids.

This clonotype has just a few counts. V usage is TRBV10-3 and J usage is TRBJ2-7; no firm D call. Germline assignment: CDR1 ENHRY and CDR2 SYGVKD. V lost 2 bases, J lost 5 bases, and 10 bases lay in between. This CDR3 region has 13 residues. DNA of the CDR3: TGTGCCATCAGTGAGGACCCCTGGGACGAGCAGTACTTC. It specifies CAISEDPWDEQYF.

The chain carries TRBV9 and TRBJ2-2; TRBD2 is a possible D gene (6 bases). The CDR3 consists of 15 residues. V lost 1 base and J lost 2, with 9 bases in between. CDR1 is SGDLS and CDR2 is YYNGEE in the germline V gene. In nucleotides, the CDR3 is TGTGCCAGCAGCGTATTGGGGGGTAACACCGGGGAGCTGTTTTTT. This translates into CASSVLGGNTGELFF.

V gene TRBV7-9 combines with J gene TRBJ1-5; D might be TRBD1 (5 bases). The CDR3 has 12 residues. CDR1 and CDR2 from the germline V gene are SEHNR and FQNEAQ (reference sequence). Trimming stripped 6 bases from V and 14 bases from J, with 17 bases between. The CDR3 sequence: CASSRDFPQEHF. Written as DNA, the CDR3 is TGTGCCAGCAGTCGGGACTTCCCTCAGGAGCATTTT.

The rearrangement joins TRBV7-3 to TRBJ1-5; D possibly corresponds to TRBD1 (5 bases). Germline V lookup: CDR1 SGHTA, CDR2 FQGTGA. The CDR3 is 13 amino acids. V was pared by 5 bases and J by 7 bases, with 12 bases between. The CDR3 bases are TGTGCCAGCAGCCTAGACAGTTCCCAGCCCCAGCATTTT. Translated: CASSLDSSQPQHF.

The chain joins TRBV28 to TRBJ1-6; no clear D. This CDR3 is 14 amino acids long. In germline, CDR1 is MDHEN, CDR2 SYDVKM. V gave up 5 bases and J gave up 8 bases, with 13 bases separating them. The CDR3, as DNA: TGTGCCAGCAGTGTCCACCGGGGTCATTCACCCCTCCACTTT. It yields the protein CASSVHRGHSPLHF.

This clonotype was seen a handful of times. This chain connects TRBV30 to TRBJ1-5; no clear D. Germline loops: CDR1 GTSNPN, CDR2 SVGIG (reference sequence). V was clipped by 1 base and J by 6 bases, with 7 bases between them. CDR3 length: 12 residues. The CDR3 protein is CAWSGTGQPQHF. DNA of the CDR3: TGTGCCTGGAGTGGTACCGGTCAGCCCCAGCATTTT.

This clonotype was seen repeatedly, ten times or more. The DNA for the CDR3 is TGCGCCAGCAGCAGGGGGAGGAATGAGCAGTTCTTC. It specifies CASSRGRNEQFF. The chain recombines TRBV5-1 with TRBJ2-1; D is perhaps TRBD1 or TRBD2 (6 bases each). CDR3 length equals 12 residues. Trimming pared 4 bases from V and 7 bases from J, leaving 9 bases between. Germline CDR1 is SGHRS and CDR2 is YFSETQ.